Sequencing of this T cell receptor beta chain was carried out in a study of chemoradiotherapy in HPV16-positive cancers. As for the study in general: Candidate HPV-specific clones and shared TCR motifs came from two HPV16-positive patients.

General study findings and limits: Only a couple of HPV16-positive patients supplied the functional HPV-specificity definition. Candidate HPV-specific clones and E7-related TCR motifs grew in tumor during treatment. Better recurrence-free survival went with HPV-responsive T-cell expansion in HPV16-positive patients.

Libraries were prepared by immunoSEQ multiplex PCR; TCRdb keeps only in-frame clonotypes and omits some of them. The data hold about 25,000 clones, with just over 90% observed a single time. Remarks on this clone: Its antigen is as yet unknown.

CDR3 length: 15 residues. V lost 0 bases and J lost 3, with 9 bases in between. Germline V gene lookup returns CDR1 SEHNR and CDR2 FQNEAQ (reference sequence). The sequences come from blood, collected from a patient who underwent chemoradiotherapy. The chain employs TRBV7-9 and TRBJ1-3; D might be TRBD1 (6 bases). This sequence was found in a human donor with HPV-associated anogenital cancer. The CDR3 spells CASSLARGYGNTIYF. Here the CDR3 DNA reads TGTGCCAGCAGCTTAGCAAGGGGGTATGGAAACACCATATATTTT.